The clone carrying this T cell receptor (beta chain) occurred once. Antigen specificity is unknown. The entry originates in a study of T cells in Graves' hyperthyroidism and ophthalmopathy. Study at large: Prior to any treatment, at the point of initial diagnosis, peripheral blood was collected.

Study findings and constraints: By a 13 V-J model, ophthalmopathy was set apart from stable hyperthyroidism. Ophthalmopathy, as predicted by the model, came a median roughly 6.3 months after the prediction. Most clonotypes expanded in the thyroid (above 0.001) were also present in blood.

Amplification yielded TCR beta CDR3 regions, with RNA transcripts as the source. When the TCR CDR3 underwent first-round RT-PCR, the HTBI primer set was used. TCRdb itself ran the multiplex PCR reads through MiXCR, one entry per CDR3 protein. Found here are about 200,000 distinct CDR3 sequences, 15% to 20% of them singletons; the top ten hold around 50%. This clonotype was obtained from a man aged 45-65 years with Graves' hyperthyroidism. The sequenced sample was blood.

CDR3 protein: CASSPRTVAGGVGETQYF. The CDR3 region has the DNA TGTGCCAGCAGCCCTCGGACGGTGGCGGGGGGGGTGGGAGAGACCCAGTACTTC. The chain employs TRBV7-2 and TRBJ2-5, with 9 bases that match TRBD2. The CDR3 covers 18 residues. V dropped 5 bases and J dropped 4; count of bases not matched to a gene: 17. The germline V gene has CDR1 SGHTA and CDR2 FQGNSA.